These 25 T cell receptor beta chains share one sample of origin, sequenced in a study of T cell responses to AZD1222 COVID-19 vaccine. Sequencing was performed with immunoSEQ multiplex PCR; in TCRdb, only in-frame clones are kept and a portion is missing. The sample contains around 95,000 clones, around nine tenths of which appear only once. This sample comprised peripheral blood, obtained on day 0 of AZD1222 vaccination. The receptors were sampled from an adult in good health.

This chain connects TRBV7-9 to TRBJ2-5; 8 bases line up with TRBD2. Trimming took 5 bases from V and 0 from J; bases not matched to a gene: 8. CDR3 length: 16 amino acids. CDR1 is SEHNR and CDR2 is FQNEAQ in the germline V gene (reference sequence). The CDR3: CASSPRGGAYQETQYF. The CDR3 bases are TGTGCCAGCAGCCCCCGGGGGGGGGCGTACCAAGAGACCCAGTACTTC.

This clone was counted once. The J gene is TRBJ1-1, the V gene TRBV27; D is ambiguous. V shed 6 bases and J shed 3 bases, with 14 bases lying between them. CDR1 and CDR2 (germline): MNHEY, SMNVEV (reference sequence). This CDR3 is built from 14 residues. CDR3: CASSLRAGYTEAFF. CDR3 sequence (DNA): TGTGCCAGCAGCTTAAGGGCAGGTTACACTGAAGCTTTCTTT.

V is TRBV27 and J is TRBJ2-1; D uncertain. Deletions cut 4 bases from V and 12 bases from J, with 10 bases between. Looked up from germline, CDR1 is MNHEY and CDR2 is SMNVEV (reference sequence). CDR3 length equals 11 residues. CDR3 protein: CASSSPRTQFF. DNA for the CDR3: TGTGCCAGCAGTTCCCCCCGAACGCAGTTCTTC.

V and J are TRBV9 and TRBJ1-6; no definite D call. The CDR3 spans 15 residues. V was cut by 2 bases and J by 6 bases, with 12 bases left in between. Germline loops: CDR1 SGDLS, CDR2 YYNGEE. In DNA, the CDR3 is TGTGCCAGCAGCGTGAACAGCGAGGTTAATTCACCCCTCCACTTT. It is translated as CASSVNSEVNSPLHF.

This chain connects TRBV5-1 to TRBJ2-5; TRBD2 matches 11 bases. The CDR3 extends over 18 amino acids. V lost 0 bases and J lost 2; bases outside the gene matches: 9. Germline V gives CDR1 SGHRS, CDR2 YFSETQ. The CDR3: CASSLAGASGGLQETQYF. The CDR3 DNA reads as TGCGCCAGCAGCTTGGCCGGTGCTAGCGGGGGGTTGCAAGAGACCCAGTACTTC.

The chain recombines TRBV5-8 with TRBJ2-1; D gene uncertain. V was cut by 2 bases and J by 10 bases, with 7 bases left in between. The CDR3 runs to 11 residues. Germline V lookup: CDR1 SGHTS, CDR2 YDEGEE. The CDR3 is CASSFRVEQFF. In DNA form, the CDR3 reads TGTGCCAGCAGCTTTAGAGTGGAGCAGTTCTTC.

The chain couples TRBV7-6 to TRBJ2-7; D ambiguous. Trimming shortened V by 1 base and J by 6 bases, and 10 bases separated the two germline ends. Germline V lookup: CDR1 SGHVS, CDR2 FNYEAQ. This CDR3 is built from 13 residues. The CDR3, as DNA: TGTGCCAGCAGCTTAGGGACGGTGTCCGAGCAGTACTTC. Amino acids: CASSLGTVSEQYF.

The chain couples TRBV15 to TRBJ1-1; 7 positions match TRBD1. The ends lost 0 bases at V and 8 bases at J; junction bases unmatched: 3. The CDR3 has 13 amino acids. The germline gives CDR1 LNHNV, CDR2 YYDKDF (reference sequence). The CDR3, as DNA: TGTGCCACCAGCAGAGAAAACAGGGGAGAAGCTTTCTTT. This gives the protein CATSRENRGEAFF.

The genes are TRBV24-1 and TRBJ2-7; D uncertain. This CDR3 is built from 15 residues. V was pared by 5 bases and J by 0 bases, with 13 bases between. Germline V gene lookup returns CDR1 KGHDR and CDR2 SFDVKD. CDR3: CATSAGDRSSYEQYF. CDR3 bases: TGTGCCACCAGTGCCGGCGACCGAAGCTCCTACGAGCAGTACTTC.

The count of this clone is one. The gene calls are TRBV13 and TRBJ1-3; the D is unclear. The CDR3 is 14 residues long. V was cut by 1 base and J by 0 bases, with 4 bases left in between. CDR1 is PRHDT, CDR2 FYEKMQ, per germline (reference sequence). CDR3 sequence reads: CASSLVSSGNTIYF. CDR3 bases: TGTGCCAGCAGCTTAGTCAGCTCTGGAAACACCATATATTTT.

This chain connects TRBV6-2 or TRBV6-3 to TRBJ1-5; no clear D. The V and J ends lost 4 bases and 3 bases respectively, with 13 bases between them. The CDR3 runs 15 residues. Germline values: CDR1 MNHEY, CDR2 SVGEGT. The CDR3 sequence: CASSWLRGDNQPQHF. In nucleotides, the CDR3 is TGTGCCAGCAGTTGGTTGAGAGGAGACAATCAGCCCCAGCATTTT.

CDR3 sequence reads: CASSLNTIYTF. CDR3 in DNA: TGTGCCAGCAGTTTAAACACTATCTACACCTTC. The V call is TRBV28, the J call TRBJ1-2, with no clear D. From germline, CDR1 is MDHEN and CDR2 SYDVKM. The CDR3 runs 11 residues. Trimming left V 2 bases short and J 10 bases short, with 8 bases between.

This sequence joins TRBV6-5 and TRBJ1-1, with a weak D call TRBD1 (6 bases). Germline assignment: CDR1 MNHEY and CDR2 SVGAGI. The V end lost 6 bases, the J end lost 8 bases, and 10 bases lay between the germline ends. This CDR3 region has 11 residues. This CDR3 is CASSVGTEAFF. Here the CDR3 DNA reads TGTGCCAGCAGCGTTGGGACAGAAGCTTTCTTT.

The V call is TRBV4-1, the J call TRBJ1-2; D is possibly TRBD1 (5 bases). The V end lost 0 bases, the J end lost 8 bases, and 10 bases lay between the germline ends. Germline V CDR1 and CDR2: MGHRA, YSYEKL. CDR3 size: 13 residues. CDR3 sequence: CASSQDRGEGYTF. The CDR3, as DNA: TGCGCCAGCAGCCAAGATAGGGGCGAGGGCTACACCTTC.

Here the CDR3 DNA reads TGTGCCAGTACCGTACCGGGGGCAGGAGAAGCTAATGAAAAACTGTTTTTT. Residues: CASTVPGAGEANEKLFF. The chain joins TRBV19 to TRBJ1-4; a weak D match, TRBD1 (6 bases). Trimming stripped 7 bases from V and 3 bases from J, with 21 bases between. CDR3 length equals 17 residues. From germline, CDR1 is LNHDA and CDR2 SQIVND (reference sequence).

V is TRBV7-3 and J is TRBJ2-2; TRBD2 is a possible D gene (6 bases). Trimming cost V 5 bases and J 1 base, with 11 bases left between them. The CDR3 spans 15 residues. Per germline, CDR1 SGHTA and CDR2 FQGTGA. DNA for the CDR3: TGTGCCAGCAGCCCTACCGGGGGGAACACCGGGGAGCTGTTTTTT. Its translation is CASSPTGGNTGELFF.

The V and J genes are TRBV27 and TRBJ1-4; 7 bases align to TRBD1. The CDR3 has 15 residues. The germline V gene encodes CDR1 MNHEY and CDR2 SMNVEV (reference sequence). V lost 6 bases to trimming and J lost 3 bases; unmatched junction nucleotides: 7. Here the CDR3 reads CASSPGTAANEKLFF. The DNA of the CDR3 is TGTGCCAGCAGCCCCGGGACAGCAGCTAATGAAAAACTGTTTTTT.

This rearrangement joins TRBV4-1 to TRBJ2-7; maybe TRBD2 (5 bases). The CDR3 has 14 residues. CDR1 is MGHRA and CDR2 is YSYEKL in the germline V gene. V shed 0 bases and J shed 3 bases, with 9 bases lying between them. The CDR3 region is CASSQEWSGYEQYF. The CDR3 DNA reads TGCGCCAGCAGCCAAGAGTGGAGCGGCTACGAGCAGTACTTC.

This clone was counted a few times. This chain connects TRBV19 to TRBJ1-4, with D possibly being TRBD1 (5 bases). Deletions cut 5 bases from V and 7 bases from J, with 11 bases between. From germline, CDR1 is LNHDA and CDR2 SQIVND (reference sequence). The CDR3 covers 13 residues. The CDR3 DNA sequence: TGTGCCAGTAGTTCCGGGGGGAGTGAAAAACTGTTTTTT. Its translation is CASSSGGSEKLFF. Supplemented by reference TRBV19 and TRBJ1-4, the full variable domain reads DGGITQSPKYLFRKEGQNVTLSCEQNLNHDAMYWYRQDPGQGLRLIYYSQIVNDFQKGDIAEGYSVSREKKESFPLTVTSAQKNPTAFYLCASSSGGSEKLFFGSGTQLSVL.

The genes are TRBV7-9 and TRBJ1-1, with D possibly being TRBD1 (5 bases). CDR1 is SEHNR and CDR2 is FQNEAQ in the germline V gene (reference sequence). The CDR3 runs 13 residues. Trimming took 2 bases from V and 8 from J, leaving 12 bases between them. The CDR3 reads CASSLLGAREAFF. For the CDR3, the DNA is TGTGCCAGCAGCTTATTAGGGGCCCGAGAAGCTTTCTTT.

V usage is TRBV11-2 and J usage is TRBJ1-5; 7 bases line up with TRBD1. This CDR3 contains 15 residues. In germline, CDR1 is SGHAT, CDR2 FQNNGV. Germline trimming cut 5 bases from V and 2 bases from J; bases unmatched to any gene: 6. The CDR3 DNA follows: TGTGCCAGCAGCCCGACAGGGAGCGGCAATCAGCCCCAGCATTTT. It codes for CASSPTGSGNQPQHF.

The CDR3 DNA sequence: TGTGCCAGCAGCCGCAGGGTCGACTATGGCTACACCTTC. Its protein product is CASSRRVDYGYTF. The V gene is TRBV3-1 (or the pseudogene TRBV3-2), the J gene TRBJ1-2; a possible D gene is TRBD1 (5 bases). CDR1 is LGHDT, CDR2 YNNKEL, per germline (reference sequence). CDR3 length: 13 amino acids. V was cut by 4 bases and J by 3 bases, with 9 bases left in between.

V is TRBV19 and J is TRBJ2-1; 10 nucleotides agree with TRBD2. CDR3 length: 19 amino acids. With V trimmed by 2 bases and J by 0 bases, 10 bases remained unmatched. Germline V gives CDR1 LNHDA, CDR2 SQIVND (reference sequence). In DNA form, the CDR3 reads TGTGCCAGTAGTATACAAGGACTAGCGGACCGAGACTCCTACAATGAGCAGTTCTTC. Its protein is CASSIQGLADRDSYNEQFF.

The rearrangement uses TRBV12-3 or TRBV12-4 and TRBJ1-2; 11 bases line up with TRBD1. The V and J ends lost 5 bases and 9 bases, in that order; junction bases with no gene match: 5. This CDR3 is 13 amino acids long. CDR3 nucleotide sequence: TGTGCCAGCAGTCCCGGACAGGGGGCACGCTACACCTTC. As protein: CASSPGQGARYTF.

On this clone: This same CDR3 is encoded by further DNA sequences in the sample. The V call is TRBV11-3, the J call TRBJ1-1, with D unresolved. The CDR3 is made up of 13 amino acids. From germline, CDR1 is SGHNT and CDR2 YENEEA. Trimming removed 2 bases at V and 2 bases at J, with 6 bases between. This CDR3 is CASSLSVNTEAFF. The CDR3 region has the DNA TGTGCCAGCAGCTTAAGTGTTAACACTGAAGCTTTCTTT.